These 18 T cell receptor beta chains originate from one sample sequenced in a study of blood T cell repertoires in COVID-19. The repertoire was sequenced with immunoSEQ multiplex PCR; TCRdb's copy has only in-frame clones and lacks some. Among about 240,000 clones listed, roughly 85% were seen once. Material for sequencing was peripheral blood. The origin of the receptors is a man in his forties or fifties with COVID-19, enrolled during active disease.

This chain joins TRBV5-4 and TRBJ1-3; possible D gene TRBD1, 6 bases. The V end was cut by 1 base, the J end by 7 bases, with 18 bases between. Germline V CDR1 and CDR2: SGHNT, YYREEE (reference sequence). The CDR3 spans 16 residues. For the CDR3, the DNA is TGTGCCAGCAGCTTGTCGCTGGGGGCGAATGGGAACACCATATATTTT. Translated: CASSLSLGANGNTIYF.

This chain joins TRBV7-2 and TRBJ2-7; TRBD2 matches at 9 bases. Germline values: CDR1 SGHTA, CDR2 FQGNSA. The V and J ends lost 5 bases and 1 base, in that order; junction bases with no gene match: 6. CDR3 size: 15 residues. CDR3 sequence reads: CASSISGGLSYEQYF. For the CDR3, the DNA is TGTGCCAGCAGCATTAGCGGGGGACTGTCCTACGAGCAGTACTTC.

This clone was picked up a small number of times. The chain carries TRBV3-1 (or the pseudogene TRBV3-2) and TRBJ1-3; 8 bases are a match to TRBD1. The germline CDR1 and CDR2 sequences are LGHDT and YNNKEL (reference sequence). Trimming took 6 bases from V and 1 from J; bases not matched to a gene: 5. The CDR3 extends over 15 amino acids. In nucleotides, the CDR3 is TGTGCCAGCAGACACCAGGGGGCTTCTGGAAACACCATATATTTT. This sequence encodes CASRHQGASGNTIYF.

This chain joins TRBV19 and TRBJ2-2; TRBD1 might be the D (5 bases). Trimming left V 3 bases short and J 5 bases short, with 13 bases between. Germline-derived CDR1 and CDR2 are LNHDA and SQIVND (reference sequence). CDR3 length: 15 residues. The CDR3 nucleotides read TGTGCCAGTAGTATTTTTGGGGCGTCAACCGGGGAGCTGTTTTTT. Translating it yields CASSIFGASTGELFF.

CDR3 nucleotide sequence: TGTGCCAGCAGCCGTGGGACTCACCCCAACACTGAAGCTTTCTTT. This gives the protein CASSRGTHPNTEAFF. V usage is TRBV14 and J usage is TRBJ1-1, with D tentatively TRBD1 (5 bases). The CDR3 runs 15 residues. Deletions cut 4 bases from V and 2 bases from J, with 14 bases between. CDR1 SGHDN and CDR2 FVKESK come from the germline V gene.

The chain carries TRBV3-1 (or the pseudogene TRBV3-2) and TRBJ1-1; perhaps TRBD1 as D (6 bases). V shed 5 bases and J shed 4 bases, with 17 bases lying between them. CDR1 is LGHDT and CDR2 is YNNKEL in the germline V gene (reference sequence). The CDR3 loop spans 15 amino acids. CDR3 sequence: CASSGEQGRGTEAFF. CDR3 nucleotides: TGTGCCAGCAGCGGGGAACAGGGACGTGGCACTGAAGCTTTCTTT.

V gene TRBV27 combines with J gene TRBJ2-7; 8 nucleotides agree with TRBD2. V was clipped by 5 bases and J by 7 bases; unmatched bases: 7. This CDR3 has 13 amino acids. CDR1 is MNHEY, CDR2 SMNVEV, per germline (reference sequence). CDR3 loop: CASSPRGGWEQYF. CDR3 DNA: TGTGCCAGCAGTCCCCGGGGGGGGTGGGAGCAGTACTTC.

The chain has TRBV19 and TRBJ2-5; the match to TRBD1 covers 10 bases. Germline V gives CDR1 LNHDA, CDR2 SQIVND (reference sequence). V trimming: 9 bases; J trimming: 5 bases; junction bases outside the gene matches: 12. CDR3 length equals 15 residues. CDR3 loop: CASQPAGTGDETQYF. The CDR3 nucleotides are TGTGCCAGCCAACCCGCCGGGACAGGGGATGAGACCCAGTACTTC.

The CDR3 DNA reads TGTGCCACCAGTGATTTGTCACAGGGCCCAGATACGCAGTATTTT. Translating gives CATSDLSQGPDTQYF. The chain recombines TRBV24-1 with TRBJ2-3, with a weak D call TRBD1 (6 bases). This CDR3 is 15 amino acids long. Deletions cut 0 bases from V and 4 bases from J, with 10 bases between. Germline CDR1 reads KGHDR; CDR2 reads SFDVKD.

The chain couples TRBV15 to TRBJ2-1; weak D call: TRBD2 (7 bases). CDR1 is LNHNV, CDR2 YYDKDF, per germline (reference sequence). CDR3 size: 14 residues. V gave up 3 bases and J gave up 9 bases, with 15 bases separating them. The CDR3, as DNA: TGTGCCACCAGCAGCTTTCGGGGGGCCACTGAGCAGTTCTTC. Residues: CATSSFRGATEQFF.

The chain has TRBV3-1 (or the pseudogene TRBV3-2) and TRBJ1-2, with TRBD1 matching over 8 bases. Germline V gene sequence: CDR1 LGHDT, CDR2 YNNKEL (reference sequence). The CDR3 runs 16 residues. V shed 4 bases and J 0 bases; nucleotides not matched to a gene: 7. CDR3 sequence: CASSLWDRMTNYGYTF. CDR3 sequence (DNA): TGTGCCAGCAGCCTGTGGGACAGGATGACTAACTATGGCTACACCTTC.

V usage is TRBV10-3 and J usage is TRBJ1-4, with TRBD1 identical over 8 bases. The CDR3 consists of 16 residues. Germline-derived CDR1 and CDR2 are ENHRY and SYGVKD. Trimming at V came to 0 bases and at J to 10 bases, leaving 10 bases not matched to a gene. The DNA for the CDR3 is TGTGCCATCAGTGAGTCGATGGGGACAGGAGGGGGAAAACTGTTTTTT. Residues: CAISESMGTGGGKLFF.

The rearrangement uses TRBV9 and TRBJ2-1, with D perhaps matching TRBD1 (5 bases). Germline V gene lookup returns CDR1 SGDLS and CDR2 YYNGEE. Trimming removed 4 bases from V and 10 bases from J, with 27 bases in between. This CDR3 is 17 amino acids long. The CDR3 DNA is TGTGCCAGCAGCCTAGGGGCTTCAGGTCGGCCTACAAGGGAGCAGTTCTTC. Translation gives CASSLGASGRPTREQFF.

This chain connects TRBV4-1 to TRBJ2-5; D call uncertain. Trimming cost V 4 bases and J 3 bases, with 9 bases left between them. The CDR3 has 13 residues. The germline V gene has CDR1 MGHRA and CDR2 YSYEKL. This CDR3 reads CASSRLGKETQYF. CDR3 in DNA: TGCGCCAGCAGCCGGCTAGGCAAAGAGACCCAGTACTTC.

The gene calls are TRBV6-6 and TRBJ1-6; a weak D match, TRBD1 (5 bases). V gave up 4 bases and J gave up 7 bases, with 14 bases separating them. CDR3 length: 15 amino acids. The V gene's germline CDR1 is MNHNY and CDR2 SVGAGI (reference sequence). The CDR3 is CASSSQGFSNSPLHF. The CDR3 DNA reads TGTGCCAGCAGTTCCCAGGGTTTCTCGAATTCACCCCTCCACTTT.

This clone is a singleton in its sample. The chain is built from TRBV18 and TRBJ1-2, with 9 bases lining up with TRBD1. CDR1 and CDR2 (germline): KGHSH, LQKENI. The CDR3 has 15 amino acids. After removal of 0 bases from V and 3 bases from J, the junction contained 2 bases not matched to a gene. The CDR3 DNA reads TGTGCCAGCTCACCACCGGGACAGGGACACTATGGCTACACCTTC. Its protein is CASSPPGQGHYGYTF.

The chain employs TRBV19 and TRBJ2-4, with D possibly being TRBD2 (7 bases). V lost 7 bases and J lost 0, with 31 bases in between. Germline lookup yields CDR1 LNHDA and CDR2 SQIVND (reference sequence). The CDR3 runs 21 residues. The CDR3 protein is CASTKRGGDKNQGLAKNIQYF. DNA for the CDR3: TGTGCCAGTACCAAAAGGGGAGGGGACAAGAACCAGGGGCTAGCCAAAAACATTCAGTACTTC.

CDR3 region: CASSPRLAGGLFEQFF. The DNA of the CDR3 is TGTGCCAGCTCACCGAGGCTAGCGGGGGGGCTTTTTGAGCAGTTCTTC. The chain couples TRBV18 to TRBJ2-1; TRBD2 agrees at 12 bases. The V and J ends lost 3 bases and 9 bases, in that order; junction bases with no gene match: 9. The CDR3 spans 16 residues. Per germline, CDR1 KGHSH and CDR2 LQKENI.